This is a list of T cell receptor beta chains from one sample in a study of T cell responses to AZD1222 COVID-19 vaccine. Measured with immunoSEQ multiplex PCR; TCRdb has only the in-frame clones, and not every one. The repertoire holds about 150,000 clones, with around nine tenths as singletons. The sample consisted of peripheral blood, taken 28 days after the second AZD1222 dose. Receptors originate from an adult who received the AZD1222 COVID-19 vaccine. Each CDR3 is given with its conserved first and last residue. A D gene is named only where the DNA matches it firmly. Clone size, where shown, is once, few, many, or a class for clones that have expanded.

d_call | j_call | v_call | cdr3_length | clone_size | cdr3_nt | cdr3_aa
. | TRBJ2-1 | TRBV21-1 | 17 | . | TGTGCCAGCAGCAAAGCGCGGACAGGGGACTTCTACAATGAGCAGTTCTTC | CASSKARTGDFYNEQFF
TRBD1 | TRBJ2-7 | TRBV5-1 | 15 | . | TGCGCCAGCCGGGGGACAGGGATGAGCTCCTACGAGCAGTACTTC | CASRGTGMSSYEQYF
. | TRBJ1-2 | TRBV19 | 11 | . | TGTGCCACCTCGACAGGCTATGGCTACACCTTC | CATSTGYGYTF
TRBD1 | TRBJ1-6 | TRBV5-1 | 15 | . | TGCGCCAGCAGCTACGGGACAGGGAATAATTCACCCCTCCACTTT | CASSYGTGNNSPLHF
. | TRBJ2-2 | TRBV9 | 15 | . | TGTGCCAGCAGCGTAGCCCCCCATTACACCGGGGAGCTGTTTTTT | CASSVAPHYTGELFF
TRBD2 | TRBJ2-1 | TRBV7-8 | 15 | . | TGTGCCAGCAGCCGAGATAGCGGGACCTACAATGAGCAGTTCTTC | CASSRDSGTYNEQFF
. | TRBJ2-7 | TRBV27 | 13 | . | TGTGCCAGCAGTTCTGGGGCGCGGTACGAGCAGTACTTC | CASSSGARYEQYF
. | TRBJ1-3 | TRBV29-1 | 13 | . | TGCAGCGTTGAACGCATCTCTGGAAACACCATATATTTT | CSVERISGNTIYF
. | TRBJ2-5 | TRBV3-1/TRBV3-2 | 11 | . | TGTGCCAGCAGCCCCGGAGAGACCCAGTACTTC | CASSPGETQYF
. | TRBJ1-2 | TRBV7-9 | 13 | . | TGTGCCAGCAGCTTAGATCACGCGGACGGCTACACCTTC | CASSLDHADGYTF
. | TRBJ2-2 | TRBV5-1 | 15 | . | TGCGCCAGCAGCACCCCTGTAGCGTCTGGCGGGGAGCTGTTTTTT | CASSTPVASGGELFF
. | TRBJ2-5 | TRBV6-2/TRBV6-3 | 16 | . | TGTGCCAGCAGTCCCCTGAGGGGGGGGAACCAAGAGACCCAGTACTTC | CASSPLRGGNQETQYF
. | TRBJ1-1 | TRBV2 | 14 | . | TGTGCCAGCCCGCGGCGGTCCTCTGGGACTGAAGCTTTCTTT | CASPRRSSGTEAFF
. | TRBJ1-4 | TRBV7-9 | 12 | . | TGTGCCACCCAGGTGGGGAATGAAAAACTGTTTTTT | CATQVGNEKLFF
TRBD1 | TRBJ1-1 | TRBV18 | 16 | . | TGTGCCAGCTCACCAACCGGGACAGGGGTGAACACTGAAGCTTTCTTT | CASSPTGTGVNTEAFF
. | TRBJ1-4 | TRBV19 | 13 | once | TGTGCCAGTAAGCCGACCGTTAGAGAAAAACTGTTTTTT | CASKPTVREKLFF
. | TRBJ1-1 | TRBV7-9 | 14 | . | TGTGCCAGCAGCTCAGGGACACTGAACACTGAAGCTTTCTTT | CASSSGTLNTEAFF
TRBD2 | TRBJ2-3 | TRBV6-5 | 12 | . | TGTGCCAGCAGTTCTAGCGGGGAGGCGCAGTATTTT | CASSSSGEAQYF
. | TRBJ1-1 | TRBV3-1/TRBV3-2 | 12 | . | TGTGCCAGCAGCCAAGTAGGGGTTGAAGCTTTCTTT | CASSQVGVEAFF
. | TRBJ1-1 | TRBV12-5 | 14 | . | TGTGCTAGTGCTACCTCCGAAGGGATCACTGAAGCTTTCTTT | CASATSEGITEAFF
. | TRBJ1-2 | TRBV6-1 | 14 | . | TGTGCCAGCAGTGAAGGGGTTAAGGGGTATGGCTACACCTTC | CASSEGVKGYGYTF
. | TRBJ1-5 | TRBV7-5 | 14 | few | TGTAGTCCCCGGAGGACAGGGGATAGTCAGCCCCAGCATTTT | CSPRRTGDSQPQHF
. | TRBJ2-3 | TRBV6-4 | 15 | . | TGTGCCAGCAGTGAAGCAGGGACTCACACAGATACGCAGTATTTT | CASSEAGTHTDTQYF
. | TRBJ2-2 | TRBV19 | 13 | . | TGTGCCAGTAGTATTAAGTGGGCCGGGGAGCTGTTTTTT | CASSIKWAGELFF
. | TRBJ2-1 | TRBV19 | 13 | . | TGTGCCAGTGGTCCTTCTTTGCGCAATGAGCAGTTCTTC | CASGPSLRNEQFF
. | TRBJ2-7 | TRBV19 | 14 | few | TGTGCCAGTAGTATCGCGGGGGCGAGCTACGAGCAGTACTTC | CASSIAGASYEQYF
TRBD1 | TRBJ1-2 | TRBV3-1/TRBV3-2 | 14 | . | TGTGCCAGCAGCCATGTGACAGGGGGCTATGGCTACACCTTC | CASSHVTGGYGYTF
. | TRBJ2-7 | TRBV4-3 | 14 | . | TGCGCCAGCAGCCAAGAGGTCAGGGTGAACGAGCAGTACTTC | CASSQEVRVNEQYF
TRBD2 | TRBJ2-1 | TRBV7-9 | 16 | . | TGTGCCAGCAGCTTAGTTAGTAGCGGGCCCTACAATGAGCAGTTCTTC | CASSLVSSGPYNEQFF
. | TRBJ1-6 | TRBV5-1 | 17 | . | TGCGCCAGCAGCCCGAACAGGGTAGGCACCTATAATTCACCCCTCCACTTT | CASSPNRVGTYNSPLHF
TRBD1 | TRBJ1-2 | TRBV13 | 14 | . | TGTGCCAGCAGCCCGGACAGGGCGGGCTATGGCTACACCTTC | CASSPDRAGYGYTF
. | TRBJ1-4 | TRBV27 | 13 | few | TGTGCCAGCAGTTTTCTGGGTTATGAAAAACTGTTTTTT | CASSFLGYEKLFF
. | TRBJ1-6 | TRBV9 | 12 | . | TGTGCCAGCAGCGTAGCTGATTCACCCCTCCACTTT | CASSVADSPLHF
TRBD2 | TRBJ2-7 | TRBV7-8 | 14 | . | TGTGCCAGCAGCTTACGGGGGGTCCTCTACGAGCAGTACTTC | CASSLRGVLYEQYF
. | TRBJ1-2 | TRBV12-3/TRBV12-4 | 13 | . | TGTGCCAGCAGTTGGGACCCCGACTATGGCTACACCTTC | CASSWDPDYGYTF
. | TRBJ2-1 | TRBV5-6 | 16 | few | TGTGCCAGCAGCCGAGACAGTGAAACAGGGTCCAATGAGCAGTTCTTC | CASSRDSETGSNEQFF
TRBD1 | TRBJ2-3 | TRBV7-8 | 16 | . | TGTGCCAGCAGCAAACCCGGGACAGAGGGGCGAGATACGCAGTATTTT | CASSKPGTEGRDTQYF
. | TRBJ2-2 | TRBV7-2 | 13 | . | TGTGCCAGCACCCTCGGAGGGGGAAACGAGCTGTTTTTT | CASTLGGGNELFF
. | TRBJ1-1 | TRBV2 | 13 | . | TGTGCCAGCAGTGAAAATAGGGACACTGAAGCTTTCTTT | CASSENRDTEAFF
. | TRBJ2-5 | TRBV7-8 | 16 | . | TGTGCCAGCAGCCCAGGCGGGGTAACCCTTAGGGAGACCCAGTACTTC | CASSPGGVTLRETQYF
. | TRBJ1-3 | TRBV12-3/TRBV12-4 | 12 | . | TGTGCCAGCAGTTTTGGACGAAACACCATATATTTT | CASSFGRNTIYF
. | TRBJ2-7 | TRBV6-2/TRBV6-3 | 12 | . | TGTGCCAGCAGCCAGAACGGGTACGAGCAGTACTTC | CASSQNGYEQYF
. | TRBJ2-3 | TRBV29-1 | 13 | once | TGCAGCGTTGATATTATCGCGACAGATACGCAGTATTTT | CSVDIIATDTQYF
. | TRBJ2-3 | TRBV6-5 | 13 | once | TGTGCCAGCAGGCTGGCAGACTCAGATACGCAGTATTTT | CASRLADSDTQYF
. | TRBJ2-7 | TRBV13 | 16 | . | TGTGCCAGCAGCCTCCACCCGGTATTTAGCTCCTACGAGCAGTACTTC | CASSLHPVFSSYEQYF
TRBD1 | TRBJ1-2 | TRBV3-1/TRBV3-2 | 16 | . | TGTGCCAGCAGCCCGGGGACAGCGACCGCTAACTATGGCTACACCTTC | CASSPGTATANYGYTF
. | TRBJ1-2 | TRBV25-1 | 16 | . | TGTGCCAGCAGTGACCCCCCCGGCCCGGGGGCGGGTGGCTACACCTTC | CASSDPPGPGAGGYTF
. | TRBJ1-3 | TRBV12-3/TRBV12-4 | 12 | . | TGTGCCAGCAGCCAGGCCGGAAACACCATATATTTT | CASSQAGNTIYF
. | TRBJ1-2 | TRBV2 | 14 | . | TGTGCCAGCAGTGCAGGGGTTCTTAACTATGGCTACACCTTC | CASSAGVLNYGYTF
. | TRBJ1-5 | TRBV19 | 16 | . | TGTGTCTCCTCTCCTTGGACGGGGTCTAGCAATCAGCCCCAGCATTTT | CVSSPWTGSSNQPQHF
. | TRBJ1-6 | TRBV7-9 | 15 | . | TGTGCCAGCAGTGCCGCGAGCTCCTATAATTCACCCCTCCACTTT | CASSAASSYNSPLHF
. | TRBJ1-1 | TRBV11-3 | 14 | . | TGTGCCAGCAGCTTAGGGTTCAGGCCCACTGAAGCTTTCTTT | CASSLGFRPTEAFF
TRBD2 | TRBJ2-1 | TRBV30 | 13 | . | TGTGCCTGGAGCGGGGGGGTATCGTATGAGCAGTTCTTC | CAWSGGVSYEQFF
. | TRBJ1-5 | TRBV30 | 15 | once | TGTGCCTGGAGTCACCCGGACAGTAGCAATCAGCCCCAGCATTTT | CAWSHPDSSNQPQHF